The 5 T cell receptor beta chains reported below all come from one sample, sequenced in a study of cytomegalovirus exposure and HLA in healthy donors. The study ran its PCR with 60 Vbeta and 13 Jbeta primers. Sequenced by immunoSEQ multiplex PCR; TCRdb stores in-frame clones only, minus some. The table lists approximately 110,000 clones, roughly 70% of them singletons. Specimen: PBMCs. The receptor source for this set is a woman aged 40 to 50 in good health and CMV-seropositive.

This clone was seen a few times. The chain has TRBV5-8 and TRBJ2-2; the D gene is possibly TRBD1 (7 bases). CDR3 length: 17 residues. Between the trimmed V and J ends, which lost 3 bases and 3 bases, there was a span of 18 bases. Germline values: CDR1 SGHTS, CDR2 YDEGEE. The CDR3 is CASSWGARGMDTGELFF. CDR3 DNA sequence: TGTGCCAGCAGCTGGGGGGCCAGGGGGATGGACACCGGGGAGCTGTTTTTT.

This clone appeared a few times. This chain connects TRBV2 to TRBJ1-5; D gene uncertain. The CDR3 is 14 residues long. With 8 bases removed from V and 0 bases from J, the gap between germline ends came to 11 bases. CDR1 is SNHLY, CDR2 FYNNEI, per germline. This CDR3 reads CASSLGFSNQPQHF. CDR3 DNA sequence: TGTGCCAGCTCACTAGGGTTTAGCAATCAGCCCCAGCATTTT.

This chain joins TRBV29-1 and TRBJ2-7; D remains ambiguous. Per germline, CDR1 SQVTM and CDR2 ANQGSEA. V was shortened by 0 bases and J by 3 bases, with 9 bases between the two germline ends. There are 13 residues in the CDR3. The CDR3 DNA is TGCAGCGTTGAAGATAGTTACGGCTACGAGCAGTACTTC. Amino acid sequence: CSVEDSYGYEQYF.

This chain uses TRBV7-9 with TRBJ2-3; 9 nucleotides align to TRBD2. From germline, CDR1 is SEHNR and CDR2 FQNEAQ (reference sequence). The CDR3 runs to 14 residues. V shed 8 bases, J shed 5 bases, and the junction held 8 bases outside the gene matches. CDR3 amino acids: CASRIAGERDTQYF. The CDR3 DNA is TGTGCCAGCCGCATAGCGGGAGAAAGAGATACGCAGTATTTT.

In this sample, this clone turned up a few times. V usage is TRBV18 and J usage is TRBJ1-5, with TRBD1 matching over 7 bases. Germline CDR1 is KGHSH and CDR2 is LQKENI. The CDR3 is 14 amino acids. V lost 3 bases and J lost 6; bases outside the gene matches: 5. The DNA of the CDR3 is TGTGCCAGCTCACCGACAGGGATGGGTCAGCCCCAGCATTTT. Amino acid sequence: CASSPTGMGQPQHF.